Listed below are T cell receptor beta chains from one sample, sequenced in a study of shared clonotypes between healthy human individuals. Here immunoSEQ multiplex PCR was the method, and the copy in TCRdb shows in-frame clones only, minus some. The sample shows around 1.1 million clones, about 80% of them seen only once. Specimen: memory CD4+ T cells from PBMCs. The receptor set was obtained from a man aged 18 to 35 in good health. Some clones in this sample may be carry-over from other donors' samples. The CDR3 runs from the conserved cysteine through the conserved F or W. A D gene is named only where the DNA matches it firmly. The size of a clone is reported for some rows only, either as once, few or many, or as a class for expanded clones.

TRBJ1-2,TRBV5-1,NA,NA,CASSPGTQTNYGYTF,TGCGCCAGCAGCCCAGGGACACAAACTAACTATGGCTACACCTTC
TRBJ1-4,TRBV6-1,many,NA,CASSRPVSANEKLFF,TGTGCCAGCAGTCGGCCCGTCTCGGCTAATGAAAAACTGTTTTTT
TRBJ1-4,TRBV6-5,NA,NA,CASSYGGTGSEKLFF,TGTGCCAGCAGTTACGGGGGCACTGGGAGTGAAAAACTGTTTTTT
TRBJ2-1,TRBV27,NA,TRBD1,CASSLGGQGAPYNEQFF,TGTGCCAGCAGTTTAGGGGGACAGGGGGCCCCCTACAATGAGCAGTTCTTC
TRBJ2-7,TRBV30,NA,NA,CAWNRLPRSGEQYF,TGTGCCTGGAATAGACTTCCCAGATCTGGCGAGCAGTACTTC
TRBJ2-7,TRBV5-5,NA,NA,CASSFSPARPRGGIHEQYF,TGTGCCAGCAGCTTCAGCCCGGCACGTCCCAGGGGGGGAATCCACGAGCAGTACTTC
TRBJ2-2,TRBV11-2,NA,NA,CASSLVWSTGELFF,TGTGCCAGCAGCTTAGTGTGGAGCACCGGGGAGCTGTTTTTT
TRBJ2-5,TRBV7-2,NA,NA,CASSPNPFETQYF,TGTGCCAGCAGCCCCAACCCATTCGAGACCCAGTACTTC
TRBJ1-1,TRBV5-6,NA,NA,CASSSPGDLKDTEAFF,TGTGCCAGCAGCTCCCCGGGCGACCTAAAAGACACTGAAGCTTTCTTT
TRBJ2-3,TRBV5-1,NA,NA,CASSSGTGADTQYF,TGCGCCAGCAGCTCCGGGACTGGAGCCGATACGCAGTATTTT
TRBJ1-4,TRBV25-1,NA,NA,CASSDQSNEKLFF,TGTGCCAGCAGTGACCAAAGTAATGAAAAACTGTTTTTT
TRBJ1-3,TRBV5-1,NA,NA,CASSSETPDAGNTIYF,TGCGCCAGCAGCTCAGAGACCCCAGACGCTGGAAACACCATATATTTT
TRBJ2-3,TRBV27,NA,TRBD2,CASKTLAGTDTQYF,TGTGCCAGCAAAACCCTAGCGGGAACAGATACGCAGTATTTT
TRBJ2-2,TRBV11-2,NA,NA,CASSSVGLNTGELFF,TGTGCCAGCAGCTCAGTGGGTTTGAACACCGGGGAGCTGTTTTTT
TRBJ1-5,TRBV5-1,NA,TRBD1,CASSPSGQEGNQPQHF,TGCGCCAGCAGCCCGTCAGGACAGGAAGGCAATCAGCCCCAGCATTTT
TRBJ2-7,TRBV5-1,NA,TRBD1,CASSLAVGQGSYEQYF,TGCGCCAGCAGCTTGGCCGTAGGACAGGGGAGCTACGAGCAGTACTTC
TRBJ1-1,TRBV27,NA,NA,CASSFRIGVNTEAFF,TGTGCCAGCAGTTTTCGAATCGGGGTGAACACTGAAGCTTTCTTT
TRBJ1-3,TRBV28,few,NA,CASSSRRSGNTIFF,TGTGCCAGCAGCAGTCGAAGGTCTGGAAACACCATATTTTTT
TRBJ1-2,TRBV10-3,NA,NA,CAISEDPEMAGYTF,TGTGCCATCAGTGAGGACCCTGAGATGGCTGGCTACACCTTC
TRBJ2-7,TRBV5-1,NA,NA,CASSLVPSSSYEQYF,TGCGCCAGCAGCTTGGTACCCTCCTCGTCCTACGAGCAGTACTTC
TRBJ1-3,TRBV18,once,TRBD1,CASSPRSGGTGNTIYF,TGTGCCAGCTCACCACGTTCAGGGGGAACTGGAAACACCATATATTTT
TRBJ1-1,TRBV19,NA,NA,CASSMGRGTEAFF,TGTGCCAGTAGTATGGGACGCGGCACTGAAGCTTTCTTT
TRBJ2-1,TRBV2,NA,TRBD2,CAGREYNEQFF,TGTGCCGGGAGGGAATACAATGAGCAGTTCTTC
TRBJ1-4,TRBV7-9,few,NA,CASSLNRQAGDGGEKLFF,TGTGCCAGCAGCTTAAATCGACAGGCGGGCGACGGAGGTGAAAAACTGTTTTTT
TRBJ2-7,TRBV6-5,NA,NA,CASSSLTYEQYF,TGTGCCAGCAGCTCGCTAACCTACGAGCAGTACTTC
TRBJ2-1,TRBV7-2,NA,NA,CASSLGEVGLGNEQFF,TGTGCCAGCAGCTTAGGAGAAGTAGGTTTAGGCAATGAGCAGTTCTTC
TRBJ2-3,TRBV29-1,once,TRBD2,CSVEDPLAGGGTDTQYF,TGCAGCGTTGAAGATCCTCTAGCGGGAGGGGGGACAGATACGCAGTATTTT
TRBJ2-7,TRBV5-1,NA,TRBD2,CASSPAASGRAYEQYF,TGCGCCAGCAGCCCGGCCGCTAGCGGGAGGGCCTACGAGCAGTACTTC
TRBJ2-5,TRBV28,NA,NA,CASRTPPGGGGRETQYF,TGTGCCAGCAGGACCCCCCCGGGTGGAGGGGGCAGGGAGACCCAGTACTTC
TRBJ2-1,TRBV10-3,few,NA,CAISDRNSRGDEQFF,TGTGCCATCAGTGACCGCAATTCACGGGGCGATGAGCAGTTCTTC
TRBJ1-1,TRBV5-1,NA,NA,CASSLGFGDTEAFF,TGCGCCAGCAGCTTGGGTTTCGGGGACACTGAAGCTTTCTTT
TRBJ1-5,TRBV28,few,NA,CASSPWSASNQPQHF,TGTGCCAGCAGTCCGTGGAGCGCAAGCAATCAGCCCCAGCATTTT
TRBJ1-2,TRBV5-4,NA,NA,CASSLAGPNGYTF,TGTGCCAGCAGCTTGGCGGGTCCCAATGGCTACACCTTC
TRBJ2-2,TRBV4-2,once,NA,CASSQESVSSSTGELFF,TGTGCCAGCAGCCAAGAATCGGTCTCGAGCAGCACCGGGGAGCTGTTTTTT
TRBJ1-2,TRBV7-9,NA,TRBD1,CASSSRQGVTNYGYTF,TGTGCCAGCAGCTCCCGACAGGGGGTTACTAACTATGGCTACACCTTC
TRBJ1-2,TRBV7-8,NA,NA,CASSPSGHLNYGYTF,TGTGCCAGCAGCCCCAGTGGACACCTTAACTATGGCTACACCTTC
TRBJ1-2,TRBV10-3,NA,NA,CAIWGGAGGYTF,TGTGCCATCTGGGGGGGGGCAGGTGGCTACACCTTC
TRBJ1-3,TRBV5-6,NA,TRBD1,CASRLQGGSGNTIYF,TGTGCCAGCAGATTACAGGGGGGCTCTGGAAACACCATATATTTT
TRBJ2-1,TRBV7-6,NA,NA,CASSSGGGRYNEQFF,TGTGCCAGCAGCTCCGGAGGGGGAAGGTACAATGAGCAGTTCTTC
TRBJ2-1,TRBV4-1,NA,TRBD2,CASSQDLSGLAGVGRKRDEQFF,TGCGCCAGCAGCCAAGATCTATCGGGACTAGCGGGAGTGGGGCGTAAGAGGGATGAGCAGTTCTTC
TRBJ1-2,TRBV10-3,NA,TRBD1,CAISRPTGQGGYGYTF,TGTGCCATCAGTCGACCTACCGGACAGGGCGGCTATGGCTACACCTTC
TRBJ2-2,TRBV5-6,NA,TRBD2,CASSDKSGSLTGELFF,TGTGCCAGCAGCGATAAAAGCGGGAGTCTCACCGGGGAGCTGTTTTTT
TRBJ1-2,TRBV6-5,once,TRBD1,CASSYSGQGRSYTF,TGTGCCAGCAGTTACTCGGGACAGGGTAGGAGCTACACCTTC
TRBJ2-5,TRBV7-8,NA,NA,CASSRGDQETQYF,TGTGCCAGCAGCCGAGGGGACCAAGAGACCCAGTACTTC
TRBJ2-2,TRBV5-1,once,TRBD2,CASLAGQNTGELFF,TGCGCCAGTTTAGCGGGACAAAACACCGGGGAGCTGTTTTTT
TRBJ2-1,TRBV19,NA,NA,CASSDGNKRNEQFF,TGTGCCAGTAGTGACGGGAATAAGCGGAATGAGCAGTTCTTC
TRBJ1-1,TRBV7-2,NA,NA,CASSRFGGRGPTEAFF,TGTGCCAGCAGCCGCTTTGGGGGGCGCGGTCCCACTGAAGCTTTCTTT
TRBJ2-1,TRBV7-2,once,TRBD1,CASSSRQGRGHNEQFF,TGTGCCAGCAGCTCGCGACAGGGTAGAGGGCACAATGAGCAGTTCTTC
TRBJ1-1,TRBV14,NA,NA,CASSLLGANTEAFF,TGTGCCAGCAGCCTCCTGGGGGCGAACACTGAAGCTTTCTTT
TRBJ1-5,TRBV19,NA,TRBD1,CASSNRQGRGSQPQHF,TGTGCCAGTAGTAACCGACAGGGGCGAGGAAGTCAGCCCCAGCATTTT
TRBJ2-7,TRBV28,NA,TRBD2,CASSLSGGGLAGSGEQYF,TGTGCCAGCAGTTTAAGTGGGGGCGGGCTAGCGGGGTCAGGCGAGCAGTACTTC
TRBJ2-7,TRBV25-1,NA,TRBD1,CASSELTGGNEQYF,TGTGCCAGCAGTGAATTAACAGGGGGGAACGAGCAGTACTTC